This T cell receptor beta chain originates from a study of shared clonotypes between healthy human individuals. CD45RO-negative, CCR7-positively selected cells formed the naive CD8 fraction, excluding terminally differentiated effector memory CD45RA+ cells. Trimming pared 5 bases from V and 7 bases from J, leaving 15 bases between. Germline values: CDR1 PRHDT, CDR2 FYEKMQ (reference sequence). This CDR3 has 13 amino acids. Concerning this clone itself: Its target is unknown.

The method was immunoSEQ multiplex PCR; TCRdb's version includes in-frame clones alone and lacks a portion of them. The sample holds over 2,000,000 clones, around 93% seen once. Findings and limits, study-wide: In contrast to clonotypes shared by all four donors, non-shared clonotypes had lower generation probabilities.

The V call is TRBV13, the J call TRBJ2-7, with D hard to call. The clonotype originates from a man in his late teens or twenties in good health. Some clones in this sample may be carry-over from other donors' samples. What was sequenced was naive CD8+ T cells from PBMCs. The CDR3 reads CASSVGPMGEQYF. CDR3 DNA sequence: TGTGCCAGCAGCGTCGGGCCGATGGGGGAGCAGTACTTC.